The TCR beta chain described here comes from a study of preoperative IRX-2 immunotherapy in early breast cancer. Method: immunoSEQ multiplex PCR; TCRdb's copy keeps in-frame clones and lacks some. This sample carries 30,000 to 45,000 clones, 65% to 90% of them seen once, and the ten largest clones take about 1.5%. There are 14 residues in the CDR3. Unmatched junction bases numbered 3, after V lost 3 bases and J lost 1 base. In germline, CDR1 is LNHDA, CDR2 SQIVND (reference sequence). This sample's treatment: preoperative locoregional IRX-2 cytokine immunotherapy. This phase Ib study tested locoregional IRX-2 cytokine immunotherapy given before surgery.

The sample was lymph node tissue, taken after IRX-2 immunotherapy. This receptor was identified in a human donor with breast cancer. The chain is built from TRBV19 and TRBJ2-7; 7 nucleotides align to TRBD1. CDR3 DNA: TGTGCCAGTAGTATGGCAGGGGGTTCCTACGAGCAGTACTTC. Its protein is CASSMAGGSYEQYF.